This T cell receptor beta chain was sequenced during a study of T-cell reconstitution after alpha-beta-depleted transplantation in children. TCRbeta library preparation incorporated unique molecular identifiers. TCRdb re-analysed the PCR reads in MiXCR, keeping a single row per CDR3 protein. The sample includes about 610,000 distinct CDR3 sequences, about 11% of them seen just once. The CDR3 has 14 amino acids. Germline V gene sequence: CDR1 SGHTA, CDR2 FQGNSA. Trimming took off 5 bases at V and 4 bases at J, with 13 bases between the two ends. The sequenced sample was PBMCs from the stem cell graft donor, obtained from the stem cell graft. This TCR was sampled from a human donor who donated a stem cell graft to a child with acute myeloid leukemia. The rearrangement joins TRBV7-2 to TRBJ2-3, with D unresolved. CDR3 DNA sequence: TGTGCCAGCAGCCGTTCATTTAGGGCAGATACGCAGTATTTT. This translates into CASSRSFRADTQYF.